The 11 T cell receptor beta chains presented below share a single source sample, sequenced in a study of T cells in Graves' hyperthyroidism and ophthalmopathy. RNA transcripts were the template for amplifying TCR beta CDR3 regions. When the TCR CDR3 underwent first-round RT-PCR, the HTBI primer set was used. MiXCR, run by TCRdb on the multiplex PCR reads, gives a single entry per CDR3 protein. The data contain about 210,000 distinct CDR3 sequences, approximately 17% of them singletons. The sequencing sample was made of blood. These receptors were collected from a man aged 50-59 years with Graves' hyperthyroidism.

The chain has TRBV10-3 and TRBJ1-3, with D hard to call. Trimming stripped 3 bases from V and 0 bases from J, with 15 bases between. The CDR3 loop spans 17 amino acids. Germline V lookup: CDR1 ENHRY, CDR2 SYGVKD. CDR3 coding DNA: TGTGCCATCAGTGACGGGGATCGCCGAGTCTCTGGAAACACCATATATTTT. It yields the protein CAISDGDRRVSGNTIYF.

This clonotype was counted ten times or more. The CDR3 DNA reads as TGTGCCAGCTCACCGCGACTAGCGGAAGAGCAGTACTTC. It codes for CASSPRLAEEQYF. The chain links TRBV18 to TRBJ2-7; 9 bases map to TRBD2. V lost 3 bases to trimming and J lost 7 bases; unmatched junction nucleotides: 4. The germline V gene has CDR1 KGHSH and CDR2 LQKENI. CDR3 length: 13 residues.

Only a few counts were recorded for this clonotype. The V and J genes are TRBV5-1 and TRBJ2-1; D is possibly TRBD1 (5 bases). Germline CDR1 reads SGHRS; CDR2 reads YFSETQ. V gave up 0 bases and J gave up 13 bases, with 8 bases separating them. This CDR3 comprises 11 residues. The CDR3 region is CASSLGTIQFF. DNA of the CDR3: TGCGCCAGCAGCTTGGGGACAATCCAGTTCTTC.

The rearrangement links TRBV5-1 to TRBJ2-2; 7 positions match TRBD1. The trim removed 4 bases at V and 2 bases at J, leaving 5 bases unmatched. From germline, CDR1 is SGHRS and CDR2 YFSETQ. This CDR3 region has 15 residues. The CDR3 reads CASSRDRGNTGELFF. The CDR3 region has the DNA TGCGCCAGCAGCCGGGACAGAGGAAACACCGGGGAGCTGTTTTTT.

CDR3 bases: TGTGCCAGCAGCCGAGATACGGAACTAGATACGCAGTATTTT. Translating it yields CASSRDTELDTQYF. The gene calls are TRBV3-1 and TRBJ2-3; D remains unclear. V lost 4 bases to trimming and J lost 5 bases, with 13 bases between them. Per germline, CDR1 LGHDT and CDR2 YNNKEL (reference sequence). This CDR3 is 14 amino acids long.

The table lists this clonotype with many counts. This rearrangement joins TRBV7-2 to TRBJ2-3; 7 bases fit TRBD2. The trim removed 3 bases at V and 8 bases at J, leaving 8 bases unmatched. This CDR3 is 14 amino acids long. Per the germline V gene, CDR1 is SGHTA and CDR2 is FQGNSA. The CDR3 reads CASSFPGGSGTQYF. CDR3 DNA: TGTGCCAGCAGCTTCCCGGGAGGTAGTGGTACGCAGTATTTT.

This chain connects TRBV20-1 to TRBJ2-4; perhaps TRBD2 as D (6 bases). V lost 4 bases and J lost 7, with 11 bases in between. The CDR3 is made up of 12 amino acids. Germline CDR1 is DFQATT and CDR2 is SNEGSKA (reference sequence). CDR3 sequence reads: CSAMRGSNIQYF. CDR3 sequence (DNA): TGCAGTGCTATGCGGGGTTCGAACATTCAGTACTTC.

At least ten counts were recorded for this clonotype. The genes are TRBV5-6 and TRBJ2-3, with D possibly TRBD1 on 5 matching bases. CDR3 length: 15 residues. V was cut by 0 bases and J by 1 base, with 9 bases left in between. Germline V gene data show CDR1 as SGHDT and CDR2 as YYEEEE. This CDR3 is CASSLEQDRTDTQYF. The CDR3, as DNA: TGTGCCAGCAGCTTGGAACAGGACCGCACAGATACGCAGTATTTT.

This clonotype has at least ten counts. The chain joins TRBV18 to TRBJ1-2; 7 nucleotides match TRBD1. CDR1 KGHSH and CDR2 LQKENI come from the germline V gene. After removal of 3 bases from V and 8 bases from J, the junction contained 12 bases not matched to a gene. This CDR3 has 15 residues. The CDR3 coding sequence is TGTGCCAGCTCACCCCTCGAATCGACAGGGCGCGGCTACACCTTC. This gives the protein CASSPLESTGRGYTF.

Ten or more counts support this clonotype. This chain uses TRBV5-1 with TRBJ2-7, with 8 bases that match TRBD2. V lost 0 bases to trimming and J lost 3 bases; unmatched junction nucleotides: 8. The CDR3 extends over 16 amino acids. The germline V gene has CDR1 SGHRS and CDR2 YFSETQ. CDR3 in amino acids: CASSLALAGNSYEQYF. The CDR3 DNA follows: TGCGCCAGCAGCTTGGCCCTAGCGGGTAATAGCTACGAGCAGTACTTC.

This clonotype was counted between two and nine times. This rearrangement joins TRBV11-2 to TRBJ1-1, with no clear D. The CDR3 is 15 amino acids. Per the germline V gene, CDR1 is SGHAT and CDR2 is FQNNGV. With 1 base removed from V and 1 base from J, the gap between germline ends came to 10 bases. CDR3 DNA sequence: TGTGCCAGCAGCTTAGGAGCATCAGAGAACACTGAAGCTTTCTTT. It yields the protein CASSLGASENTEAFF.